This T cell receptor (beta chain) was sequenced in a study of blood T cell repertoires in COVID-19. In the study overall: COVID-19 samples, acute and convalescent, were from the United States, Italy and Spain.

The CDR3 sequence is 14 residues long. Trimming cost V 0 bases and J 2 bases; bases outside gene matches: 0. CDR1 is MNHEY, CDR2 SVGAGI, per germline. How the authors handled the data: Cell counts per sample came from amplifying reference gene primers. Clones were sequenced by immunoSEQ multiplex PCR, and TCRdb holds only the in-frame ones, with some missing. Clone size and V and J calls were adopted from that table, with D and trimming inferred from the DNA. This table has roughly 200,000 clones, 84% appearing once. In Seattle, patients joined the study during active infection and were tracked longitudinally. Details on this clone: This specimen includes other DNA sequences encoding the same CDR3.

The origin of this receptor is a woman at least 80 years old with COVID-19, enrolled during active disease. The sequenced sample was peripheral blood. This rearrangement joins TRBV6-5 to TRBJ2-5, with 7 positions matching TRBD1. For the CDR3, the DNA is TGTGCCAGCAGTTACTCGACAGGGCAAGAGACCCAGTACTTC. It yields the protein CASSYSTGQETQYF.